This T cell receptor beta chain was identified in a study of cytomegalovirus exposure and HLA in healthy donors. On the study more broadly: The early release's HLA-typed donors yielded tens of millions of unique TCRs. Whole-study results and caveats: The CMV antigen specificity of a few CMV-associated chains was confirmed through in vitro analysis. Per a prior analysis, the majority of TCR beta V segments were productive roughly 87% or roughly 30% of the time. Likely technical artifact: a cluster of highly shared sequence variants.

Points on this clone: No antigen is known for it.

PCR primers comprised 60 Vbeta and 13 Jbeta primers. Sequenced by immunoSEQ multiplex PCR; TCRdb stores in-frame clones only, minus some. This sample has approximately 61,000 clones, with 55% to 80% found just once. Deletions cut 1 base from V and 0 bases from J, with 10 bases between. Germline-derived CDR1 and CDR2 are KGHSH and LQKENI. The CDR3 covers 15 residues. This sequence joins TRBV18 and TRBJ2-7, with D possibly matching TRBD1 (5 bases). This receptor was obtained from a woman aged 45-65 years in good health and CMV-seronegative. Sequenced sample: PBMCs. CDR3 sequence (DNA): TGTGCCAGCTCACCACGAAGAGACAGCTCCTACGAGCAGTACTTC. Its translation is CASSPRRDSSYEQYF.